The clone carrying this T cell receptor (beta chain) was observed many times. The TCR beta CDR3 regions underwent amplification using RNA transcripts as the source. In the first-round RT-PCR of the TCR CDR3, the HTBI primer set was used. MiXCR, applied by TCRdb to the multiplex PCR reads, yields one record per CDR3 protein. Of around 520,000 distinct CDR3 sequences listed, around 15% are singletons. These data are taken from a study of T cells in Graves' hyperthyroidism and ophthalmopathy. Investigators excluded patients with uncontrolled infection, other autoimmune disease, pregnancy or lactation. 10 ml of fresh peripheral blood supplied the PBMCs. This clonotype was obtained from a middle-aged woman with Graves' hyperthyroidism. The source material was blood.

The CDR3 spells CASRAPGTGFQPQHF. CDR3 nucleotide sequence: TGTGCCAGCAGAGCCCCCGGGACAGGGTTTCAGCCCCAGCATTTT. The chain combines TRBV2 with TRBJ1-5; TRBD1 matches 9 bases. CDR1 is SNHLY and CDR2 is FYNNEI in the germline V gene. The CDR3 is 15 residues long. Unmatched junction bases numbered 9, after V lost 6 bases and J lost 6 bases.